This entry lists 21 T cell receptor beta chains sequenced from one sample in a study of shared clonotypes between healthy human individuals. The data were produced by immunoSEQ multiplex PCR, yet TCRdb's version contains in-frame clones alone and is incomplete. This sample has fewer than 700,000 clones, with just over 75% found just once. The sample consisted of PBMCs. The source of these receptors is a woman in her forties in good health. Some clones in this sample may be carry-over from other donors' samples.

This clone showed up many times. The gene calls are TRBV4-1 and TRBJ2-7, with D uncertain. Deletions cut 3 bases from V and 3 bases from J, with 9 bases between. The CDR3 contains 13 residues. Germline V gene lookup returns CDR1 MGHRA and CDR2 YSYEKL. In nucleotides, the CDR3 is TGCGCCAGCAGCCAGCTTGACAACTACGAGCAGTACTTC. Its protein is CASSQLDNYEQYF.

The chain couples TRBV18 to TRBJ2-1; TRBD1 might be the D (6 bases). This CDR3 comprises 15 residues. V gave up 6 bases and J gave up 9 bases, with 21 bases separating them. From germline, CDR1 is KGHSH and CDR2 LQKENI. CDR3 loop: CASSREAGVWVEQFF. The CDR3 nucleotides read TGTGCCAGCTCCCGAGAGGCAGGGGTGTGGGTTGAGCAGTTCTTC.

In DNA, the CDR3 is TGTGCCAGCAGTACCGGCCTTTACAATGAGCAGTTCTTC. As protein: CASSTGLYNEQFF. The V and J genes are TRBV2 and TRBJ2-1; no firm D call. The V gene lost 5 bases and the J gene lost 4 bases, with 9 bases spanning the gap. CDR3 length equals 13 residues. Germline-derived CDR1 and CDR2 are SNHLY and FYNNEI.

To note about this clone: Only one base separates this from a far larger clonotype, so it likely reflects a read error. This chain connects TRBV10-3 to TRBJ1-3; D might be TRBD1 (6 bases). The CDR3 contains 13 residues. CDR1 and CDR2 from the germline V gene are ENHRY and SYGVKD. CDR3 sequence (DNA): TGTGCCATCAAACAGGGTTCTGGAAACACCATACATTTT. Residues: CAIKQGSGNTIHF.

The chain combines TRBV25-1 with TRBJ2-7, with TRBD2 matching over 12 bases. The length of the CDR3 is 15 residues. Looked up from germline, CDR1 is MGHDK and CDR2 is SYGVNS. The ends lost 3 bases at V and 2 bases at J; junction bases unmatched: 2. CDR3 in amino acids: CASSDSSGRAYEQYF. CDR3 nucleotides: TGTGCCAGCAGTGACTCTAGCGGGAGGGCCTACGAGCAGTACTTC.

V usage is TRBV5-1 and J usage is TRBJ1-2, with a weak D call TRBD1 (6 bases). The V and J ends lost 0 bases and 2 bases respectively, with 11 bases between them. Germline CDR1 SGHRS, CDR2 YFSETQ. There are 15 residues in the CDR3. The CDR3: CASSLEGQTNYGYTF. CDR3 in DNA: TGCGCCAGCAGCTTGGAGGGACAAACAAACTATGGCTACACCTTC.

This clone was seen once. The rearrangement links TRBV15 to TRBJ2-7, with 9 positions matching TRBD1. The germline gives CDR1 LNHNV, CDR2 YYDKDF (reference sequence). This CDR3 comprises 12 residues. Germline trimming cut 5 bases from V and 7 bases from J; bases unmatched to any gene: 3. CDR3 DNA: TGTGCCACCAGCGGACAGGGGCATGAGCAGTACTTC. Translated: CATSGQGHEQYF.

This clone was detected only once. The chain has TRBV7-9 and TRBJ1-6; no reliable D call. The germline V and J ends were trimmed by 4 bases and 10 bases, with 11 bases remaining between them. The CDR3 sequence is 13 residues long. The germline CDR1 and CDR2 sequences are SEHNR and FQNEAQ (reference sequence). DNA for the CDR3: TGTGCCAGCAGCTCCAGATCCGGATCACCCCTCCACTTT. Translating gives CASSSRSGSPLHF.

This clone was detected only a few times. The rearrangement links TRBV7-9 to TRBJ2-1; unclear D gene. CDR1 and CDR2 (germline): SEHNR, FQNEAQ (reference sequence). V was trimmed by 4 bases and J by 6 bases, leaving 13 bases between them. The CDR3 is 14 residues long. The CDR3: CASSSRTDSNEQFF. DNA for the CDR3: TGTGCCAGCAGCTCCCGTACCGACTCCAATGAGCAGTTCTTC. Together with reference TRBV7-9 and TRBJ2-1, the CDR3 gives the full variable domain: DTGVSQNPRHKITKRGQNVTFRCDPISEHNRLYWYRQTLGQGPEFLTYFQNEAQLEKSRLLSDRFSAERPKGSFSTLEIQRTEQGDSAMYLCASSSRTDSNEQFFGPGTRLTVL.

The V and J genes are TRBV28 and TRBJ1-5; a weak D match, TRBD1 (5 bases). The CDR3 has 15 amino acids. CDR1 MDHEN and CDR2 SYDVKM come from the germline V gene. The germline V and J ends were trimmed by 6 bases and 2 bases, with 14 bases remaining between them. CDR3 region: CASRVQGSGNQPQHF. The CDR3 DNA reads TGTGCCAGCAGGGTCCAGGGCTCTGGCAATCAGCCCCAGCATTTT.

The rearrangement links TRBV7-8 to TRBJ1-1; 7 nucleotides align to TRBD1. This CDR3 has 17 residues. Germline CDR1 and CDR2: SGHVS and FQNEAQ. J was trimmed by 6 bases and V by 0 bases; bases with no gene match: 13. CDR3 sequence reads: CASSLAAGGGGGSEAFF. Here the CDR3 DNA reads TGTGCCAGCAGCTTAGCGGCCGGAGGGGGCGGTGGCTCTGAAGCTTTCTTT.

The J gene is TRBJ2-5, the V gene TRBV7-2; D remains ambiguous. V lost 4 bases, J lost 3 bases, and 3 bases lay in between. The germline V gene has CDR1 SGHTA and CDR2 FQGNSA. The CDR3 runs to 11 residues. CDR3 bases: TGTGCCAGCAGCTCTAAAGAGACCCAGTACTTC. Its translation is CASSSKETQYF.

In the case of this clone: One base separates it from a far larger clone, so it is likely a read error. The chain recombines TRBV4-1 with TRBJ2-1; 14 bases line up with TRBD2. Germline V gene lookup returns CDR1 MGHRA and CDR2 YSYEKL. The length of the CDR3 is 15 residues. The CDR3 loop is CASSPGLAGENGQFF. The CDR3 nucleotides read TGCGCCAGCAGCCCGGGACTAGCGGGAGAGAATGGGCAGTTCTTC.

J is TRBJ2-7 and V is TRBV5-1, with D unresolved. The CDR3 length is 13 residues. The germline V gene has CDR1 SGHRS and CDR2 YFSETQ. V lost 0 bases and J 6 bases, leaving 10 bases between the germline ends. CDR3 residues: CASSLGLLSEQYF. As DNA, the CDR3 is TGCGCCAGCAGCTTGGGTCTACTTTCCGAGCAGTACTTC.

The chain employs TRBV9 and TRBJ2-7; D is perhaps TRBD2 (6 bases). V lost 0 bases to trimming and J lost 2 bases, with 15 bases between them. CDR3 size: 16 residues. Per the germline V gene, CDR1 is SGDLS and CDR2 is YYNGEE. CDR3 bases: TGTGCCAGCAGCGTAGCTTTTTGGGACTGCACCTACGAGCAGTACTTC. Translating it yields CASSVAFWDCTYEQYF.

The DNA of the CDR3 is TGTGCCTGGAAATCAGGGGCCCTCGTCGAAGCTTTCTTT. Translated: CAWKSGALVEAFF. The V call is TRBV30, the J call TRBJ1-1, with TRBD1 as a possible D gene (6 bases). The germline V gene has CDR1 GTSNPN and CDR2 SVGIG (reference sequence). V lost 4 bases, J lost 8 bases, and 17 bases lay in between. CDR3 length: 13 residues.

This clone has a handful of counts. The chain links TRBV5-4 to TRBJ2-3; D is perhaps TRBD1 (6 bases). This CDR3 is built from 15 residues. V lost 1 base and J 0 bases, leaving 9 bases between the germline ends. In germline, CDR1 is SGHNT, CDR2 YYREEE (reference sequence). In DNA form, the CDR3 reads TGTGCCAGCAGCTTGCCAGGGGCTAGCACAGATACGCAGTATTTT. Translated: CASSLPGASTDTQYF.

A few counts support this clone. This may arise from a read error, as a much more abundant clone is one base away. The identical CDR3 is also encoded by other nucleotide sequences in the sample. The rearrangement links TRBV7-9 to TRBJ2-1, with TRBD1 identical over 9 bases. J was trimmed by 4 bases and V by 5 bases; bases with no gene match: 6. Germline loops: CDR1 SEHNR, CDR2 FQNEAQ (reference sequence). The CDR3 sequence is 15 residues long. The CDR3 DNA reads as TGTGCCAGCAGCCCCCGGGACAGGGTATACAATGAGCAGTTCTTC. This sequence encodes CASSPRDRVYNEQFF.

To note about this clone: A far larger clone differs by one base, so this is likely a read error. CDR3 sequence: CASSYGGLYEQHF. The CDR3 nucleotides read TGTGCCAGCAGTTACGGGGGACTCTACGAGCAGCACTTC. The chain is built from TRBV6-5 and TRBJ2-7; maybe TRBD2 (6 bases). CDR1 and CDR2 from the germline V gene are MNHEY and SVGAGI. The CDR3 runs to 13 residues.

The rearrangement links TRBV1 to TRBJ2-7; TRBD2, the D gene given by the table, was not confirmed from the DNA. TRBV1 is shown as a pseudogene. This CDR3 spans 16 amino acids. The CDR3 bases are TGCACCAGCAGCCAATCCCGCCAGCGGGAGAGAAACGAGCAGTACTTC. Its translation is CTSSQSRQRERNEQYF.

CDR3 sequence reads: CASSGVSNQPQHF. The CDR3, as DNA: TGTGCCAGCTCAGGGGTTAGCAATCAGCCCCAGCATTTT. The chain has TRBV18 and TRBJ1-5; D is ambiguous. Germline V gene lookup returns CDR1 KGHSH and CDR2 LQKENI. This CDR3 comprises 13 residues. V was pared by 5 bases and J by 0 bases, with 5 bases between.